This T cell receptor beta chain stems from a study of blood T cell repertoires in COVID-19. Authors' processing steps: Amplification of reference gene primers provided the estimated nucleated cell counts. TCRdb's copy holds only in-frame clones and misses some; the assay was immunoSEQ multiplex PCR. V and J calls and clone size are given by that table; D and trimming were obtained from the DNA. This sample yields a few hundred thousand clones, of which about 80% are seen a single time; more than 3% belongs to the top ten. The CDR3 spans 10 residues. The germline V gene has CDR1 SEHNR and CDR2 FQNEAQ (reference sequence). All recovered Cohort 3 donors got two negative PCRs, got clearance, or saw symptom resolution. This clone was counted a few times. Germline is not matched at one junction end, which may reflect a read error.

Sample: PBMCs or T cells enriched from blood (not recorded which). The chain couples TRBV7-9 to TRBJ2-7; no definite D call. The clonotype originates from a man between 50 and 59 years old who had recovered from COVID-19. This chain's CDR3 is CASSFGRLIF. As DNA, the CDR3 is TGTGCCAGCAGCTTCGGCAGGTTGATCTTC.